The 29 T cell receptor beta chains presented below share a single source sample, sequenced in a study of T cell clones after liver transplantation. Profiling relied on immunoSEQ multiplex PCR, and the TCRdb table lists in-frame clones only, not all of them. The table lists 15,000 to 20,000 clones, approximately 90% of them singletons. The specimen was CD8+ T cells from blood, collected 45 to 47 months after liver transplant. These receptors came from a human patient who received a liver transplant. Some T cells may possibly be graft donor cells.

V gene TRBV28 combines with J gene TRBJ1-5; D gene unclear. The CDR3 length is 13 residues. Per the germline V gene, CDR1 is MDHEN and CDR2 is SYDVKM. Trimming removed 5 bases at V and 4 bases at J, with 9 bases between. The CDR3 region is CASSGRLNQPQHF. In nucleotides, the CDR3 is TGTGCCAGCAGTGGGAGACTTAATCAGCCCCAGCATTTT.

The chain recombines TRBV28 with TRBJ2-5; D is undetermined. The J call is uncertain, as TRBJ2-7 better fits the DNA end. CDR1 is MDHEN and CDR2 is SYDVKM in the germline V gene. The CDR3 spans 15 residues. CDR3 DNA sequence: TGTGCCAGCAGTTTTATGGGCGCTTTCTTCTACGAGCAGTACTTC. As protein: CASSFMGAFFYEQYF.

This rearrangement joins TRBV6-6 to TRBJ2-7; D is uncertain. The germline CDR1 and CDR2 sequences are MNHNY and SVGAGI (reference sequence). The CDR3 totals 14 residues. Trimming shortened V by 0 bases and J by 1 base, and 7 bases separated the two germline ends. In nucleotides, the CDR3 is TGTGCCAGCAGTTACTCGGTGGATTCCTACGAGCAGTACTTC. This translates into CASSYSVDSYEQYF.

The gene calls are TRBV28 and TRBJ1-1, with a tentative D call TRBD1 (5 bases). Trimming stripped 7 bases from V and 4 bases from J, with 13 bases between. This CDR3 has 13 amino acids. From germline, CDR1 is MDHEN and CDR2 SYDVKM. CDR3 DNA sequence: TGTGCCAGCACCCGGGGCGGGGGCACTGAAGCTTTCTTT. Translation: CASTRGGGTEAFF.

The rearrangement links TRBV30 to TRBJ1-5; 8 bases are shared with TRBD1. This CDR3 comprises 14 residues. V trimming: 5 bases; J trimming: 7 bases; junction bases outside the gene matches: 10. Looked up from germline, CDR1 is GTSNPN and CDR2 is SVGIG (reference sequence). DNA for the CDR3: TGTGCCTGGGGGGACAGGTCCTTAGGCCAGCCCCAGCATTTT. Translating it yields CAWGDRSLGQPQHF.

This clone was counted a single time. This rearrangement joins TRBV9 to TRBJ2-1; D not certain. Trimming cost V 6 bases and J 10 bases, with 17 bases left between them. This CDR3 region has 13 residues. Germline CDR1 SGDLS, CDR2 YYNGEE. This chain's CDR3 is CASTLEPTGEQFF. The CDR3 bases are TGTGCCAGCACCTTGGAACCCACCGGGGAGCAGTTCTTC.

The chain joins TRBV28 to TRBJ2-7, with D tentatively TRBD2 (5 bases). Trimming pared 6 bases from V and 6 bases from J, leaving 21 bases between. CDR1 is MDHEN and CDR2 is SYDVKM in the germline V gene. The CDR3 sequence is 15 residues long. The CDR3 reads CASSLSGETEFEQYF. In nucleotides, the CDR3 is TGTGCCAGCAGCCTGAGTGGGGAGACTGAATTCGAGCAGTACTTC.

This chain connects TRBV5-4 to TRBJ2-6; tentative D call: TRBD1 (6 bases). Germline V lookup: CDR1 SGHNT, CDR2 YYREEE (reference sequence). The CDR3 is 19 residues long. The V gene lost 4 bases and the J gene lost 0 bases, with 20 bases spanning the gap. In DNA form, the CDR3 reads TGTGCCAGCAGCGACCCTGACAGGCCAACCTACTCTGGGGCCAACGTCCTGACTTTC. This codes for CASSDPDRPTYSGANVLTF.

The gene calls are TRBV29-1 and TRBJ2-7; 9 positions agree with TRBD2. The CDR3 consists of 15 residues. Germline V gene sequence: CDR1 SQVTM, CDR2 ANQGSEA. V trimming: 2 bases; J trimming: 0 bases; junction bases outside the gene matches: 5. CDR3 region: CSVETGTSSSYEQYF. DNA of the CDR3: TGCAGCGTTGAAACCGGGACTAGCTCCTCCTACGAGCAGTACTTC.

The genes are TRBV29-1 and TRBJ1-5, with D hard to call. The CDR3 has 13 residues. Deletions cut 1 base from V and 3 bases from J, with 7 bases between. The V gene's germline CDR1 is SQVTM and CDR2 ANQGSEA. CDR3 loop: CSVEVGVNQPQHF. The CDR3 DNA sequence: TGCAGCGTTGAAGTAGGAGTCAATCAGCCCCAGCATTTT.

V is TRBV28 and J is TRBJ1-2; TRBD1 agrees at 8 bases. The CDR3 consists of 16 residues. Germline trimming cut 4 bases from V and 6 bases from J; bases unmatched to any gene: 13. From germline, CDR1 is MDHEN and CDR2 SYDVKM. The CDR3 bases are TGTGCCAGCAGTTGGGGGCAGGGGGCAACACCTAATGGCTACACCTTC. It codes for CASSWGQGATPNGYTF.

The chain is built from TRBV14 and TRBJ2-3, with D possibly matching TRBD2 (6 bases). V shed 3 bases and J shed 0 bases, with 13 bases lying between them. This CDR3 contains 16 residues. CDR1 and CDR2 (germline): SGHDN, FVKESK. The chain's CDR3 is CASSHAPGLSTDTQYF. Written as DNA, the CDR3 is TGTGCCAGCAGCCACGCCCCGGGACTGAGCACAGATACGCAGTATTTT.

DNA for the CDR3: TGTGCCAGCAGTTTGCCCCGGACTAGCGGGACACCTTTCCAAGAGACCCAGTACTTC. It codes for CASSLPRTSGTPFQETQYF. The rearrangement joins TRBV28 to TRBJ2-5; 12 bases map to TRBD2. Trimming cost V 3 bases and J 1 base; bases outside gene matches: 12. Germline CDR1 is MDHEN and CDR2 is SYDVKM. This CDR3 is 19 amino acids long.

The rearrangement uses TRBV7-9 and TRBJ2-3; 14 bases line up with TRBD2. The V gene's germline CDR1 is SEHNR and CDR2 FQNEAQ (reference sequence). Trimming removed 5 bases from V and 3 bases from J; junction bases left unmatched: 4. The CDR3 consists of 16 residues. CDR3 region: CASSVGLAGGTDTQYF. The DNA of the CDR3 is TGTGCCAGCAGCGTTGGACTAGCGGGAGGAACAGATACGCAGTATTTT.

The chain employs TRBV18 and TRBJ1-5; tentative D call: TRBD1 (5 bases). The CDR3 spans 19 residues. V was shortened by 8 bases and J by 2 bases, with 28 bases between the two germline ends. CDR1 KGHSH and CDR2 LQKENI come from the germline V gene. CDR3 DNA: TGTGCCAGCCTTATGAGTGCCTCGGGGGGAGAAGGTGGCAATCAGCCCCAGCATTTT. It translates to CASLMSASGGEGGNQPQHF.

This chain joins TRBV28 and TRBJ2-7; 8 bases are shared with TRBD1. V gave up 5 bases and J gave up 2 bases; unmatched junction bases: 11. The CDR3 loop spans 16 amino acids. Germline lookup yields CDR1 MDHEN and CDR2 SYDVKM. CDR3 sequence (DNA): TGTGCCAGCAGTCACGGACAGGGCAAGGAGACCTACGAGCAGTACTTC. This gives the protein CASSHGQGKETYEQYF.

V gene TRBV27 combines with J gene TRBJ2-2; D call uncertain. Germline V gene lookup returns CDR1 MNHEY and CDR2 SMNVEV (reference sequence). This CDR3 comprises 17 residues. Trimming cost V 3 bases and J 0 bases, with 14 bases left between them. The CDR3 is CASSFSVSFANTGELFF. The CDR3 DNA reads as TGTGCCAGCAGTTTCTCGGTCTCCTTCGCGAACACCGGGGAGCTGTTTTTT.

The gene calls are TRBV19 and TRBJ2-6; D may correspond to TRBD1 or TRBD2 (6 bases each). CDR3 length: 18 amino acids. Between the trimmed V and J ends, which lost 3 bases and 2 bases, there was a span of 17 bases. CDR1 is LNHDA, CDR2 SQIVND, per germline (reference sequence). The CDR3 nucleotides read TGTGCCAGTAGTATTGTTGGTTGGAGGGGGACTGGGGCCAACGTCCTGACTTTC. This sequence encodes CASSIVGWRGTGANVLTF. Complete variable domain (other parts from reference TRBV19 and TRBJ2-6): DGGITQSPKYLFRKEGQNVTLSCEQNLNHDAMYWYRQDPGQGLRLIYYSQIVNDFQKGDIAEGYSVSREKKESFPLTVTSAQKNPTAFYLCASSIVGWRGTGANVLTFGAGSRLTVL.

A single count supports this clone. The chain employs TRBV7-6 and TRBJ1-3; D remains unclear. V was shortened by 3 bases and J by 2 bases, with 8 bases between the two germline ends. The CDR3 is 14 amino acids. The germline CDR1 and CDR2 sequences are SGHVS and FNYEAQ. The chain's CDR3 is CASSFNGPGNTIYF. The CDR3 DNA reads as TGTGCCAGCAGCTTTAATGGGCCTGGAAACACCATATATTTT. The whole variable domain, remainder taken from reference TRBV7-6 and TRBJ1-3, is GAGVSQSPRYKVTKRGQDVALRCDPISGHVSLYWYRQALGQGPEFLTYFNYEAQQDKSGLPNDRFSAERPEGSISTLTIQRTEQRDSAMYRCASSFNGPGNTIYFGEGSWLTVV.

This chain links TRBV19 with TRBJ2-1; D gene ambiguous. The CDR3 consists of 12 residues. The V gene lost 8 bases and the J gene lost 8 bases, with 13 bases spanning the gap. Germline CDR1 LNHDA, CDR2 SQIVND (reference sequence). CDR3 loop: CASLTGPDEQFF. The CDR3 nucleotides are TGTGCCAGTCTAACGGGCCCCGATGAGCAGTTCTTC. The full variable domain, in which reference TRBV19 and TRBJ2-1 provide the parts outside the CDR3, is DGGITQSPKYLFRKEGQNVTLSCEQNLNHDAMYWYRQDPGQGLRLIYYSQIVNDFQKGDIAEGYSVSREKKESFPLTVTSAQKNPTAFYLCASLTGPDEQFFGPGTRLTVL.

The chain has TRBV28 and TRBJ2-7; D might be TRBD1 (6 bases). The CDR3 has 15 amino acids. Germline loops: CDR1 MDHEN, CDR2 SYDVKM. The V and J ends lost 5 bases and 5 bases respectively, with 19 bases between them. The CDR3, as DNA: TGTGCCAGCAGTCGCGCCAGGGGTAGAAGAGACGAGCAGTACTTC. Residues: CASSRARGRRDEQYF. The variable domain in full, completed from reference TRBV28 and TRBJ2-7, reads DVKVTQSSRYLVKRTGEKVFLECVQDMDHENMFWYRQDPGLGLRLIYFSYDVKMKEKGDIPEGYSVSREKKERFSLILESASTNQTSMYLCASSRARGRRDEQYFGPGTRLTVT.

The chain links TRBV6-5 to TRBJ2-2; 8 bases agree with TRBD1. The CDR3 spans 14 residues. CDR1 and CDR2 from the germline V gene are MNHEY and SVGAGI. The V segment lost 4 bases and the J segment 2 bases; nucleotides outside the gene matches: 0. CDR3 amino acids: CASSSGGNTGELFF. The CDR3 DNA reads as TGTGCCAGCAGTTCAGGGGGCAACACCGGGGAGCTGTTTTTT.

The chain joins TRBV5-6 to TRBJ1-5; TRBD1 might be the D (6 bases). The CDR3 spans 14 residues. V was clipped by 4 bases and J by 7 bases, with 15 bases between them. Germline CDR1 SGHDT, CDR2 YYEEEE. The CDR3 reads CASSGGPLGQPQHF. DNA of the CDR3: TGTGCCAGCAGCGGGGGCCCTCTAGGACAGCCCCAGCATTTT.

The chain uses TRBV27 and TRBJ1-1; 7 nucleotides align to TRBD1. The CDR3 is 18 amino acids. V was clipped by 5 bases and J by 4 bases; unmatched bases: 19. Germline V CDR1 and CDR2: MNHEY, SMNVEV (reference sequence). This CDR3 reads CASSPLLGQEKWVTEAFF. In nucleotides, the CDR3 is TGTGCCAGCAGTCCCCTACTTGGACAGGAGAAGTGGGTCACTGAAGCTTTCTTT.

This chain links TRBV6-4 with TRBJ1-2; 9 nucleotides match TRBD1. After removal of 2 bases from V and 8 bases from J, the junction contained 6 bases not matched to a gene. CDR1 is MRHNA, CDR2 SNTAGT, per germline. This CDR3 has 14 amino acids. CDR3 residues: CASSDPGQGEGYTF. CDR3 coding DNA: TGTGCCAGCAGTGACCCGGGACAGGGTGAGGGCTACACCTTC.

The chain has TRBV5-6 and TRBJ2-2, with D hard to call. V dropped 1 base and J dropped 0 bases, with 13 bases sitting between them. The CDR3 has 17 amino acids. Germline assignment: CDR1 SGHDT and CDR2 YYEEEE. CDR3 nucleotides: TGTGCCAGCAGCTTGAGGCAGAAACTCGCGAACACCGGGGAGCTGTTTTTT. Translation: CASSLRQKLANTGELFF. Together with reference TRBV5-6 and TRBJ2-2, the CDR3 gives the full variable domain: DAGVTQSPTHLIKTRGQQVTLRCSPKSGHDTVSWYQQALGQGPQFIFQYYEEEERQRGNFPDRFSGHQFPNYSSELNVNALLLGDSALYLCASSLRQKLANTGELFFGEGSRLTVL.

The chain uses TRBV28 and TRBJ1-2; 7 bases are a match to TRBD1. Germline V gives CDR1 MDHEN, CDR2 SYDVKM. Trimming at V came to 5 bases and at J to 4 bases, leaving 13 bases not matched to a gene. The CDR3 extends over 16 amino acids. The CDR3 nucleotides are TGTGCCAGCAGTAAAAACAGGGGATGGGAAGCCTATGGCTACACCTTC. Translation gives CASSKNRGWEAYGYTF.

The rearrangement joins TRBV7-9 to TRBJ2-7, with D tentatively TRBD1 (6 bases). This CDR3 is built from 13 residues. Germline V lookup: CDR1 SEHNR, CDR2 FQNEAQ (reference sequence). V gave up 2 bases and J gave up 6 bases, with 11 bases separating them. CDR3 region: CASSLPPTGEQYF. The CDR3 DNA reads TGTGCCAGCAGCTTACCCCCGACAGGCGAGCAGTACTTC.

The chain couples TRBV9 to TRBJ2-7, with 8 bases lining up with TRBD1. Unmatched junction bases numbered 13, after V lost 7 bases and J lost 7 bases. The CDR3 contains 14 residues. Germline CDR1 is SGDLS and CDR2 is YYNGEE. The CDR3 DNA follows: TGTGCCAGCGCGCAAGGACAGGGCTTTAGGGAGCAGTACTTC. Its protein product is CASAQGQGFREQYF.